The present TCR beta chain was sequenced within a study of cytomegalovirus exposure and HLA in healthy donors. Study conclusions and caveats: Immune exposure was documented only through CMV serostatus. Fewer N-insertions (relative to the approximately 700-donor mean) were reportedly seen in an Asian-associated ancestry cluster in a later analysis. Another analysis was done later, and it associated over 15,000 TCR beta sequences with HLA alleles at 0.05 false discovery rate.

Healthy bone marrow donors supplied every sample. V was trimmed by 0 bases and J by 4 bases, leaving 16 bases between them. The CDR3 consists of 16 residues. Looked up from germline, CDR1 is SGHTS and CDR2 is YDEGEE. It was with 60 Vbeta and 13 Jbeta primers that the PCR ran. TCRdb's copy holds only in-frame clones and misses some; the assay was immunoSEQ multiplex PCR. Altogether about 160,000 clones are present, over 75% being singletons, with the ten largest covering 1.5% to 2%. This clone was counted once. Its antigen is undetermined. The TCR was taken from a young woman in good health and CMV-seronegative. Sequencing was done on a sample of PBMCs. This sequence joins TRBV5-8 and TRBJ1-2; the D gene is possibly TRBD1 (6 bases). The CDR3 sequence is CASSLDEDRITYGYTF. Here the CDR3 DNA reads TGTGCCAGCAGCTTGGACGAGGACAGAATTACCTATGGCTACACCTTC.